This TCR beta chain derives from a study of blood T cell repertoires in COVID-19. Produced via immunoSEQ multiplex PCR; TCRdb's table is partial and in-frame only. The sample yields about 130,000 clones, about 70% seen once. The germline V gene encodes CDR1 SGHVS and CDR2 FNYEAQ. The germline V and J ends were trimmed by 5 bases and 3 bases, with 10 bases remaining between them. The CDR3 runs to 13 residues. As concerns this clone: This sequence may be a read error, since a much larger clone differs from it by one base.

The V and J genes are TRBV7-6 and TRBJ1-1; D perhaps matches TRBD1 (6 bases). Source material: peripheral blood. The sequence was obtained from a man older than 75 with COVID-19, enrolled during active disease. CDR3 nucleotides: TGTGCCAGCAGCCTACAGGGAGACACTGAAGCTTTCTTT. Protein product: CASSLQGDTEAFF.